This passage covers 32 T cell receptor beta chains from one sample sequenced in a study of shared clonotypes between healthy human individuals. Naive CD8 cells lacked CD45RO and underwent positive selection for CCR7, leaving out terminally differentiated effector memory CD45RA+ cells. The assay was immunoSEQ multiplex PCR, and TCRdb's table has in-frame clones only and misses some. Here the sample spans roughly 1,800,000 clones, around 96% being singletons. The sample consisted of naive CD8+ T cells sorted from blood. Receptor source: a man in his late teens or twenties in good health.

This chain links TRBV7-9 with TRBJ2-7; D gene unclear. Per germline, CDR1 SEHNR and CDR2 FQNEAQ (reference sequence). The CDR3 loop spans 12 amino acids. Trimming pared 2 bases from V and 3 bases from J, leaving 5 bases between. The CDR3 reads CASSLRIYEQYF. The CDR3 DNA reads TGTGCCAGCAGCTTAAGAATCTACGAGCAGTACTTC.

This clone has a single count. V gene TRBV7-6 combines with J gene TRBJ2-3; TRBD2 might be the D (6 bases). The CDR3 contains 16 residues. The V gene lost 0 bases and the J gene lost 3 bases, with 13 bases spanning the gap. From germline, CDR1 is SGHVS and CDR2 FNYEAQ. CDR3 residues: CASSLAKGGVTDTQYF. DNA for the CDR3: TGTGCCAGCAGCTTAGCGAAGGGCGGGGTGACAGATACGCAGTATTTT.

Concerning this clone: Other DNA sequences in this specimen translate into the identical CDR3. This chain links TRBV30 with TRBJ2-7; no reliable D call. The length of the CDR3 is 13 residues. Germline CDR1 and CDR2: GTSNPN and SVGIG (reference sequence). V was trimmed by 0 bases and J by 4 bases, leaving 10 bases between them. The CDR3 nucleotides are TGTGCCTGGAGTGTACTTTCAGGTTACGAGCAGTACTTC. Its protein product is CAWSVLSGYEQYF. The whole variable domain, filled in from reference TRBV30 and TRBJ2-7, reads SQTIHQWPATLVQPVGSPLSLECTVEGTSNPNLYWYRQAAGRGLQLLFYSVGIGQISSEVPQNLSASRPQDRQFILSSKKLLLSDSGFYLCAWSVLSGYEQYFGPGTRLTVT.

J is TRBJ2-3 and V is TRBV9; 10 bases align to TRBD2. The CDR3 is 17 residues long. From germline, CDR1 is SGDLS and CDR2 YYNGEE. The J segment lost 2 bases and the V segment lost 0 bases, leaving 6 bases of the junction unmatched. In DNA, the CDR3 is TGTGCCAGCAGCGTAGAATCTAGCGGGGGAAACACAGATACGCAGTATTTT. This codes for CASSVESSGGNTDTQYF.

CDR3 DNA: TGTGCCAGCAGCTTAGGACCCGACAGGGGTACTGGGGCCAACGTCCTGACTTTC. Amino acid sequence: CASSLGPDRGTGANVLTF. The V and J genes are TRBV7-9 and TRBJ2-6; TRBD1 matches at 8 bases. Trimming cost V 1 base and J 2 bases; bases outside gene matches: 7. The CDR3 consists of 18 residues. Germline V gene sequence: CDR1 SEHNR, CDR2 FQNEAQ (reference sequence).

V usage is TRBV28 and J usage is TRBJ2-7, with D maybe TRBD1 (6 bases). The CDR3 runs to 14 residues. The germline V and J ends were trimmed by 3 bases and 3 bases, with 12 bases remaining between them. Germline lookup yields CDR1 MDHEN and CDR2 SYDVKM. The CDR3 DNA is TGTGCCAGCAGTTTTCTCAGGACAGACTACGAGCAGTACTTC. This sequence encodes CASSFLRTDYEQYF.

This chain uses TRBV10-3 with TRBJ1-1, with 10 nucleotides matching TRBD1. The CDR3 totals 17 residues. Germline V gene lookup returns CDR1 ENHRY and CDR2 SYGVKD. The J segment lost 0 bases and the V segment lost 2 bases, leaving 6 bases of the junction unmatched. The CDR3 sequence: CAISEPWTGGMNTEAFF. The CDR3 nucleotides are TGTGCCATCAGTGAGCCGTGGACAGGGGGGATGAACACTGAAGCTTTCTTT.

CDR3 in amino acids: CASSLQVYNEQFF. DNA of the CDR3: TGTGCCAGCAGCTTACAAGTTTACAATGAGCAGTTCTTC. This chain connects TRBV11-3 to TRBJ2-1; D not certain. The CDR3 spans 13 residues. CDR1 is SGHNT and CDR2 is YENEEA in the germline V gene. Trimming took 2 bases from V and 4 from J, leaving 6 bases between them.

This chain uses TRBV27 with TRBJ1-2; the match to TRBD1 covers 7 bases. The germline gives CDR1 MNHEY, CDR2 SMNVEV (reference sequence). The CDR3 is 15 residues long. After removal of 5 bases from V and 5 bases from J, the junction contained 11 bases not matched to a gene. Here the CDR3 reads CASSPRTGVGYGYTF. CDR3 DNA: TGTGCCAGCAGTCCCCGAACAGGGGTGGGGTATGGCTACACCTTC.

V gene TRBV7-9 combines with J gene TRBJ2-7; TRBD2 matches 8 bases. Trimming at V came to 5 bases and at J to 5 bases, leaving 11 bases not matched to a gene. In germline, CDR1 is SEHNR, CDR2 FQNEAQ (reference sequence). The CDR3 loop spans 15 amino acids. In DNA, the CDR3 is TGTGCCAGCAGCAATAGTGAAGCGGGAGCCCACGAGCAGTACTTC. Translating it yields CASSNSEAGAHEQYF.

The rearrangement uses TRBV13 and TRBJ2-1, with TRBD2 identical over 10 bases. V dropped 5 bases and J dropped 4; count of bases not matched to a gene: 8. The germline V gene has CDR1 PRHDT and CDR2 FYEKMQ (reference sequence). The CDR3 loop spans 16 amino acids. The chain's CDR3 is CASSPPGLASYNEQFF. The CDR3 coding sequence is TGTGCCAGCAGCCCCCCGGGACTAGCGTCTTACAATGAGCAGTTCTTC.

This chain links TRBV5-4 with TRBJ2-7, with D possibly matching TRBD2 (6 bases). The CDR3 contains 15 residues. Germline lookup yields CDR1 SGHNT and CDR2 YYREEE (reference sequence). Deletions cut 4 bases from V and 4 bases from J, with 18 bases between. CDR3 loop: CASSKSGENEYEQYF. DNA for the CDR3: TGTGCCAGCAGCAAATCGGGGGAGAATGAGTACGAGCAGTACTTC.

The rearrangement uses TRBV9 and TRBJ2-1; 11 positions match TRBD2. The CDR3 extends over 16 amino acids. The germline V gene encodes CDR1 SGDLS and CDR2 YYNGEE. V trimming: 2 bases; J trimming: 6 bases; junction bases outside the gene matches: 7. The CDR3 region is CASSVVGSGRANEQFF. DNA of the CDR3: TGTGCCAGCAGCGTGGTCGGTAGCGGGAGGGCCAATGAGCAGTTCTTC.

The chain has TRBV5-1 and TRBJ2-1; unclear D gene. Trimming pared 4 bases from V and 0 bases from J, leaving 14 bases between. There are 16 residues in the CDR3. Per the germline V gene, CDR1 is SGHRS and CDR2 is YFSETQ. The CDR3 nucleotides read TGCGCCAGCAGCGGACCGGTGGCCCGCTCCTACAATGAGCAGTTCTTC. Translating it yields CASSGPVARSYNEQFF.

CDR3 in amino acids: CASSPPPGVTDTQYF. The CDR3 DNA reads as TGTGCCAGCTCACCACCTCCCGGTGTCACAGATACGCAGTATTTT. This chain joins TRBV18 and TRBJ2-3; unclear D gene. V gave up 0 bases and J gave up 2 bases, with 9 bases separating them. The germline V gene has CDR1 KGHSH and CDR2 LQKENI. CDR3 length equals 15 residues.

CDR3: CASSGAGTGPTADPDTQYF. The CDR3 nucleotides read TGCGCCAGCAGTGGTGCCGGGACAGGGCCCACCGCGGATCCAGATACGCAGTATTTT. This rearrangement joins TRBV10-1 to TRBJ2-3, with 9 bases aligning to TRBD1. There are 19 residues in the CDR3. With V trimmed by 4 bases and J by 4 bases, 18 bases remained unmatched. CDR1 is WNHNN and CDR2 is SYGVQD in the germline V gene (reference sequence).

The chain carries TRBV7-9 and TRBJ1-1; no clear D gene. This CDR3 comprises 15 residues. Trimming removed 4 bases at V and 1 base at J, with 13 bases between. The germline CDR1 and CDR2 sequences are SEHNR and FQNEAQ (reference sequence). CDR3 region: CASSWAVSENTEAFF. The CDR3, as DNA: TGTGCCAGCAGCTGGGCGGTTTCAGAGAACACTGAAGCTTTCTTT. Supplemented by reference TRBV7-9 and TRBJ1-1, the full variable domain reads DTGVSQNPRHKITKRGQNVTFRCDPISEHNRLYWYRQTLGQGPEFLTYFQNEAQLEKSRLLSDRFSAERPKGSFSTLEIQRTEQGDSAMYLCASSWAVSENTEAFFGQGTRLTVV.

The rearrangement links TRBV10-3 to TRBJ2-7, with 7 positions matching TRBD1. Looked up from germline, CDR1 is ENHRY and CDR2 is SYGVKD. The CDR3 spans 11 residues. Losses at the gene ends were 11 bases for V and 4 bases for J; bases not matched to a gene: 5. This CDR3 is CAASTGYEQYF. The CDR3 DNA is TGTGCCGCTTCGACAGGGTACGAGCAGTACTTC.

CDR3 loop: CASSHQREGQFYEQYF. As DNA, the CDR3 is TGCGCCAGCAGCCATCAGCGTGAAGGACAGTTCTACGAGCAGTACTTC. This chain links TRBV4-3 with TRBJ2-7, with D possibly TRBD1 on 6 matching bases. Per the germline V gene, CDR1 is LGHNA and CDR2 is YSLEER. The CDR3 loop spans 16 amino acids. The V gene lost 3 bases and the J gene lost 3 bases, with 18 bases spanning the gap.

This chain joins TRBV5-8 and TRBJ2-5; D call uncertain. V gave up 2 bases and J gave up 5 bases, with 10 bases separating them. The CDR3 covers 13 residues. Germline V gives CDR1 SGHTS, CDR2 YDEGEE. Here the CDR3 reads CASSFKGWETQYF. DNA of the CDR3: TGTGCCAGCAGCTTTAAAGGTTGGGAGACCCAGTACTTC.

The rearrangement links TRBV19 to TRBJ1-5; the match to TRBD1 covers 8 bases. This CDR3 comprises 14 residues. CDR1 and CDR2 (germline): LNHDA, SQIVND (reference sequence). The J segment lost 7 bases and the V segment lost 4 bases, leaving 6 bases of the junction unmatched. The CDR3 is CASSTGQGLQPQHF. The DNA of the CDR3 is TGTGCCAGTAGTACCGGACAGGGTTTGCAGCCCCAGCATTTT.

The CDR3 nucleotides are TGTGCTAGTGGTTTGGGAACCGATGAGAGTTTGAACACTGAAGCTTTCTTT. This gives the protein CASGLGTDESLNTEAFF. The genes are TRBV12-5 and TRBJ1-1; D not certain. Germline loops: CDR1 LGHNT, CDR2 FRNRAP. The V end was cut by 1 base, the J end by 0 bases, with 15 bases between. This CDR3 contains 17 residues.

The rearrangement links TRBV25-1 to TRBJ1-2, with a possible D match to TRBD1 (5 bases). V lost 8 bases and J lost 3, with 13 bases in between. CDR1 and CDR2 (germline): MGHDK, SYGVNS. The CDR3 length is 13 residues. CDR3 sequence (DNA): TGTGCCAGCCAATCAGGGTTTTACTATGGCTACACCTTC. This gives the protein CASQSGFYYGYTF.

The chain uses TRBV15 and TRBJ1-3, with a tentative D call TRBD1 (5 bases). V was cut by 0 bases and J by 4 bases, with 16 bases left in between. This CDR3 has 17 residues. Germline V gives CDR1 LNHNV, CDR2 YYDKDF (reference sequence). As DNA, the CDR3 is TGTGCCACCAGCAGAGATGTAACAGGCTTTTTAGGAAACACCATATATTTT. Its protein product is CATSRDVTGFLGNTIYF.

Here the CDR3 DNA reads TGTGCCAGCAGTTTGACACCCTCCCATGGCTACACCTTC. Its protein product is CASSLTPSHGYTF. This chain connects TRBV6-5 to TRBJ1-2, with D unresolved. The CDR3 is made up of 13 amino acids. From germline, CDR1 is MNHEY and CDR2 SVGAGI. Between the trimmed V and J ends, which lost 4 bases and 6 bases, there was a span of 12 bases.

V is TRBV11-1 and J is TRBJ1-1; TRBD1 matches 8 bases. CDR3 size: 18 residues. Germline trimming cut 1 base from V and 0 bases from J; bases unmatched to any gene: 10. The germline V gene encodes CDR1 SGHAT and CDR2 FQDESV (reference sequence). The CDR3 DNA sequence: TGTGCCAGCAGCTTAGAAGCCGGGGGACAGGAGATGAACACTGAAGCTTTCTTT. This gives the protein CASSLEAGGQEMNTEAFF.

The V and J genes are TRBV4-1 and TRBJ1-1, with 9 nucleotides matching TRBD1. V lost 1 base to trimming and J lost 0 bases; unmatched junction nucleotides: 3. Germline V CDR1 and CDR2: MGHRA, YSYEKL. The CDR3 is 16 residues long. CDR3 amino acids: CASSQVGTGLNTEAFF. DNA of the CDR3: TGCGCCAGCAGCCAAGTCGGGACAGGGCTGAACACTGAAGCTTTCTTT.

The rearrangement joins TRBV6-5 to TRBJ2-7, with a possible D match to TRBD2 (6 bases). The CDR3 totals 12 residues. Germline values: CDR1 MNHEY, CDR2 SVGAGI. V lost 10 bases to trimming and J lost 0 bases, with 10 bases between them. The CDR3 spells CATAAGSYEQYF. CDR3 coding DNA: TGTGCCACCGCAGCGGGCTCCTACGAGCAGTACTTC.

This rearrangement joins TRBV19 to TRBJ2-7; no firm D call. This CDR3 has 12 amino acids. Germline V CDR1 and CDR2: LNHDA, SQIVND (reference sequence). Trimming left V 6 bases short and J 4 bases short, with 10 bases between. The CDR3 protein is CASRNLGYEQYF. The CDR3 nucleotides read TGTGCCAGTAGGAACCTTGGGTACGAGCAGTACTTC.

The V gene is TRBV6-1, the J gene TRBJ2-7, with 10 bases lining up with TRBD1. CDR1 and CDR2 (germline): MNHNS, SASEGT. The V gene end was trimmed by 8 bases and the J gene end by 6 bases; junction bases not matched to a gene: 13. The CDR3 sequence is 15 residues long. CDR3 residues: CASRQGALSFSEQYF. DNA for the CDR3: TGTGCCAGCCGACAGGGGGCGTTAAGTTTCTCCGAGCAGTACTTC.

This rearrangement joins TRBV25-1 to TRBJ2-5; D may be TRBD1 or TRBD2 (6 bases each). Germline V gene data show CDR1 as MGHDK and CDR2 as SYGVNS. The ends were cut back, 5 bases at V and 4 bases at J, with 14 bases in the middle. The CDR3 sequence is 14 residues long. The CDR3: CASSFRGSGETQYF. The CDR3 nucleotides are TGTGCCAGCAGTTTCAGGGGTAGCGGAGAGACCCAGTACTTC.

The chain is built from TRBV5-6 and TRBJ2-7; no firm D call. CDR1 is SGHDT and CDR2 is YYEEEE in the germline V gene. The CDR3 is 13 amino acids. Trimming removed 4 bases from V and 4 bases from J, with 12 bases in between. The CDR3 here is CASSVGNLYEQYF. CDR3 in DNA: TGTGCCAGCAGCGTGGGTAACTTGTACGAGCAGTACTTC.